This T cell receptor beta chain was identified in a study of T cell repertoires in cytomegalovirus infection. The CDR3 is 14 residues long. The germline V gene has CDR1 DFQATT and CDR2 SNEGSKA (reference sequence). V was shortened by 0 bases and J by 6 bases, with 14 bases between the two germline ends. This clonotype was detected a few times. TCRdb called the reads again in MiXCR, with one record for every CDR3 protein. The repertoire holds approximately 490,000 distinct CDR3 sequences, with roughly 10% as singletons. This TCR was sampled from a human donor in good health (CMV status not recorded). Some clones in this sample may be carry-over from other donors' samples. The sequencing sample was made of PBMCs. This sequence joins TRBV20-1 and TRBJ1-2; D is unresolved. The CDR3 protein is CSARDPRREDGYTF. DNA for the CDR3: TGCAGTGCTAGAGACCCGCGGAGGGAAGATGGCTACACCTTC.